Listed here are 8 T cell receptor beta chains from one sample, sequenced in a study of blood T cell repertoires in COVID-19. Some clones are missing from TCRdb's copy, which holds only in-frame ones; the method was immunoSEQ multiplex PCR. The sample has some 64,000 clones; roughly 87% are singletons. Sequencing was carried out using peripheral blood. These receptors were obtained from a man between 50 and 59 years old with active COVID-19.

The CDR3, as DNA: TGTGCCAGCAGCTTGTCGACAGGCATCAACTATGGCTACACCTTC. It encodes CASSLSTGINYGYTF. The J gene is TRBJ1-2, the V gene TRBV5-6; weak D call: TRBD1 (6 bases). Germline V gene sequence: CDR1 SGHDT, CDR2 YYEEEE. The V end lost 1 base, the J end lost 2 bases, and 12 bases lay between the germline ends. The CDR3 totals 15 residues.

The chain uses TRBV7-9 and TRBJ1-1; possible D gene TRBD1, 6 bases. V dropped 5 bases and J dropped 1 base, with 17 bases sitting between them. The germline V gene encodes CDR1 SEHNR and CDR2 FQNEAQ (reference sequence). This CDR3 has 16 amino acids. This CDR3 is CASSSYGTQANTEAFF. CDR3 nucleotides: TGTGCCAGCAGCAGCTATGGGACACAGGCGAACACTGAAGCTTTCTTT.

The chain is built from TRBV6-5 and TRBJ2-3; TRBD2 agrees at 8 bases. The CDR3 runs to 15 residues. Germline V CDR1 and CDR2: MNHEY, SVGAGI. Unmatched junction bases numbered 11, after V lost 7 bases and J lost 5 bases. CDR3 sequence reads: CASTALAGGKDTQYF. For the CDR3, the DNA is TGTGCCAGCACGGCCCTGGCGGGGGGCAAAGATACGCAGTATTTT.

The chain joins TRBV9 to TRBJ2-2; D call uncertain. Germline V gene lookup returns CDR1 SGDLS and CDR2 YYNGEE. The CDR3 contains 16 residues. Trimming took 0 bases from V and 6 from J, leaving 15 bases between them. CDR3 bases: TGTGCCAGCAGCGTAGGAACTCAGGCCAGCCCCGGGGAGCTGTTTTTT. Its translation is CASSVGTQASPGELFF.

The V call is TRBV7-8, the J call TRBJ1-6; D possibly corresponds to TRBD1 (6 bases). This CDR3 region has 15 residues. The germline V and J ends were trimmed by 5 bases and 4 bases, with 12 bases remaining between them. CDR1 is SGHVS, CDR2 FQNEAQ, per germline. The CDR3 DNA reads as TGTGCCAGCAGCGCCCGGGACATTTATAATTCACCCCTCCACTTT. It codes for CASSARDIYNSPLHF.

This chain connects TRBV5-1 to TRBJ2-7; tentative D call: TRBD1 (5 bases). Trimming removed 3 bases at V and 3 bases at J, with 10 bases between. The CDR3 sequence is 13 residues long. Germline V lookup: CDR1 SGHRS, CDR2 YFSETQ. The DNA for the CDR3 is TGCGCCAGCAGCTACAGGTTTGACTACGAGCAGTACTTC. Protein: CASSYRFDYEQYF.

The J gene is TRBJ1-1, the V gene TRBV27; possible D gene TRBD1, 6 bases. CDR3 length: 17 residues. Germline V gene data show CDR1 as MNHEY and CDR2 as SMNVEV (reference sequence). The ends were cut back, 4 bases at V and 4 bases at J, with 22 bases in the middle. In DNA, the CDR3 is TGTGCCAGCAGTTCCTCGGGCTTTGGGGGGGCGTTCACTGAAGCTTTCTTT. Encoded protein: CASSSSGFGGAFTEAFF.

The rearrangement joins TRBV11-3 to TRBJ2-5, with 8 bases that match TRBD1. Germline V lookup: CDR1 SGHNT, CDR2 YENEEA. The length of the CDR3 is 15 residues. The junction had 2 bases not matched to a gene; V was cut back by 1 base and J by 1 base. CDR3 bases: TGTGCCAGCAGCTTAGGACAGGGGAGCCAAGAGACCCAGTACTTC. As protein: CASSLGQGSQETQYF. Full variable domain (remainder filled in from reference TRBV11-3 and TRBJ2-5): EAGVVQSPRYKIIEKKQPVAFWCNPISGHNTLYWYLQNLGQGPELLIRYENEEAVDDSQLPKDRFSAERLKGVDSTLKIQPAELGDSAVYLCASSLGQGSQETQYFGPGTRLLVL.